The rows below give T cell receptor beta chains drawn from one sample of a study of blood T cell repertoires in COVID-19. Libraries were prepared by immunoSEQ multiplex PCR; TCRdb keeps only in-frame clonotypes and omits some of them. This sample has roughly 380,000 clones, with 89% found just once. The material sequenced was peripheral blood. These receptors were taken from a woman in her forties with COVID-19, enrolled during active disease. Each CDR3 is given with its conserved first and last residue. Each record gives: V gene, J gene, clone size, D gene, CDR3 protein, CDR3 DNA. The D gene is left open where the match is weak. Clone size appears in some rows only: once, few, many, or a class for an expanded clone.

V: TRBV11-2
J: TRBJ1-6
size: -
D: -
CDR3: CASSFLENSPLHF
DNA: TGTGCCAGCAGCTTCTTGGAGAATTCACCCCTCCACTTT

V: TRBV27
J: TRBJ1-6
size: -
D: TRBD1
CDR3: CASSSGQSLSSYNSPLHF
DNA: TGTGCCAGCAGTTCGGGACAGTCATTGAGCTCCTATAATTCACCCCTCCACTTT

V: TRBV6-2/TRBV6-3
J: TRBJ2-6
size: -
D: TRBD2
CDR3: CASSGGGSGANVLTF
DNA: TGTGCCAGCAGTGGGGGGGGCTCTGGGGCCAACGTCCTGACTTTC

V: TRBV5-1
J: TRBJ2-5
size: -
D: TRBD1
CDR3: CASSLDQGAKETQYF
DNA: TGCGCCAGCAGCTTGGACCAGGGGGCTAAAGAGACCCAGTACTTC

V: TRBV7-8
J: TRBJ1-1
size: few
D: -
CDR3: CASSLAFRATEAFF
DNA: TGTGCCAGCAGCTTAGCGTTCAGGGCCACTGAAGCTTTCTTT

V: TRBV29-1
J: TRBJ1-1
size: few
D: -
CDR3: CSVSSVEAFF
DNA: TGCAGCGTCTCCAGTGTGGAAGCTTTCTTT

V: TRBV6-5
J: TRBJ1-4
size: -
D: TRBD1
CDR3: CATPTGEGEKLFF
DNA: TGTGCCACTCCGACAGGGGAGGGAGAAAAACTGTTTTTT

V: TRBV18
J: TRBJ2-7
size: -
D: -
CDR3: CASSSTVSSEQYF
DNA: TGTGCCAGCTCATCGACAGTGTCCTCCGAGCAGTACTTC

V: TRBV28
J: TRBJ2-1
size: -
D: -
CDR3: CASSLVGAEQFF
DNA: TGTGCCAGCAGTTTAGTGGGAGCTGAGCAGTTCTTC

V: TRBV5-4
J: TRBJ1-5
size: -
D: -
CDR3: CASSDGPESGQPQHF
DNA: TGTGCCAGCAGCGATGGTCCCGAATCGGGTCAGCCCCAGCATTTT

V: TRBV9
J: TRBJ2-3
size: -
D: -
CDR3: CASSELTEDTQYF
DNA: TGTGCCAGCAGCGAGCTGACTGAAGATACGCAGTATTTT

V: TRBV15
J: TRBJ1-1
size: -
D: -
CDR3: CATSRDMNAGEAFF
DNA: TGTGCCACCAGCAGAGATATGAATGCCGGTGAAGCTTTCTTT

V: TRBV9
J: TRBJ2-2
size: -
D: TRBD1
CDR3: CASSVDLNRGRHTGELFF
DNA: TGTGCCAGCAGCGTAGACCTAAACAGGGGTAGGCACACCGGGGAGCTGTTTTTT

V: TRBV6-4
J: TRBJ2-3
size: -
D: TRBD2
CDR3: CAIWATSGRSVDTQYF
DNA: TGTGCCATCTGGGCGACTAGCGGGAGATCAGTGGATACGCAGTATTTT

V: TRBV28
J: TRBJ1-5
size: once
D: -
CDR3: CASSLCPIQGNQPQHF
DNA: TGTGCCAGCAGTTTATGCCCAATCCAGGGCAATCAGCCCCAGCATTTT

V: TRBV7-9
J: TRBJ1-3
size: -
D: -
CDR3: CASSLEPGLSGNTIYF
DNA: TGTGCCAGCAGCTTAGAGCCAGGCTTATCTGGAAACACCATATATTTT

V: TRBV7-3
J: TRBJ2-3
size: -
D: -
CDR3: CASSPPGTDTQYF
DNA: TGTGCCAGCAGCCCCCCTGGCACAGATACGCAGTATTTT

V: TRBV7-2
J: TRBJ2-3
size: -
D: -
CDR3: CASSLRPGEDTQYF
DNA: TGTGCCAGCAGCTTACGGCCAGGGGAGGATACGCAGTATTTT

V: TRBV18
J: TRBJ2-7
size: -
D: TRBD1
CDR3: CASSPITGDEQYF
DNA: TGTGCCAGCTCACCAATCACAGGGGACGAGCAGTACTTC

V: TRBV5-1
J: TRBJ2-3
size: -
D: -
CDR3: CASGFGQSTDTQYF
DNA: TGCGCCAGCGGTTTCGGACAAAGCACAGATACGCAGTATTTT

V: TRBV24-1
J: TRBJ1-1
size: -
D: -
CDR3: CATSDPLRSEAFF
DNA: TGTGCCACCAGTGACCCTCTTCGGTCTGAAGCTTTCTTT

V: TRBV2
J: TRBJ1-2
size: -
D: -
CDR3: CASSEGANYGYTF
DNA: TGTGCCAGCAGTGAAGGAGCTAACTATGGCTACACCTTC

V: TRBV29-1
J: TRBJ1-1
size: -
D: -
CDR3: CSVDIWGGSGTEAFF
DNA: TGCAGCGTTGATATATGGGGGGGTTCCGGCACTGAAGCTTTCTTT

V: TRBV6-5
J: TRBJ2-3
size: -
D: -
CDR3: CASSYSEADTQYF
DNA: TGTGCCAGCAGTTATTCGGAGGCAGATACGCAGTATTTT

V: TRBV7-9
J: TRBJ1-4
size: -
D: -
CDR3: CASSSVRANEKLFF
DNA: TGTGCCAGCAGCTCCGTCCGAGCTAATGAAAAACTGTTTTTT

V: TRBV7-9
J: TRBJ2-2
size: -
D: -
CDR3: CASSFWGAGELFF
DNA: TGTGCCAGCAGCTTTTGGGGGGCCGGGGAGCTGTTTTTT

V: TRBV25-1
J: TRBJ1-6
size: -
D: -
CDR3: CASNLNRGNSPLHF
DNA: TGTGCCAGCAATCTGAATCGGGGTAATTCACCCCTCCACTTT

V: TRBV19
J: TRBJ2-3
size: -
D: -
CDR3: CASSSPGLAGTDTQYF
DNA: TGTGCCAGTAGTTCGCCCGGACTTGCCGGCACAGATACGCAGTATTTT

V: TRBV5-5
J: TRBJ2-1
size: -
D: TRBD2
CDR3: CASSWTSGSSYEQFF
DNA: TGTGCCAGCAGCTGGACTAGCGGGAGTTCATATGAGCAGTTCTTC

V: TRBV18
J: TRBJ1-1
size: -
D: -
CDR3: CASSPLGGSEAFF
DNA: TGTGCCAGCTCACCACTCGGCGGATCTGAAGCTTTCTTT

V: TRBV7-9
J: TRBJ2-1
size: -
D: -
CDR3: CASSLRQPYNEQFF
DNA: TGTGCCAGCAGCTTAAGACAGCCTTACAATGAGCAGTTCTTC

V: TRBV30
J: TRBJ1-1
size: -
D: -
CDR3: CAWSDRGLGNTEAFF
DNA: TGTGCCTGGAGTGACAGAGGGCTCGGGAACACTGAAGCTTTCTTT

V: TRBV6-4
J: TRBJ1-1
size: -
D: TRBD1
CDR3: CASSDRNGQGRAFF
DNA: TGTGCCAGCAGTGACCGGAATGGACAGGGACGTGCTTTCTTT

V: TRBV7-2
J: TRBJ1-3
size: -
D: TRBD1
CDR3: CASSSPTGNSGNTIYF
DNA: TGTGCCAGCAGCTCCCCGACAGGGAACTCTGGAAACACCATATATTTT

V: TRBV28
J: TRBJ2-7
size: -
D: -
CDR3: CASATPVLSEQYF
DNA: TGTGCCAGCGCTACCCCTGTGCTTTCCGAGCAGTACTTC

V: TRBV6-2/TRBV6-3
J: TRBJ1-2
size: -
D: -
CDR3: CASSYLDDRHYGYTF
DNA: TGTGCCAGCAGTTACCTGGATGACAGACACTATGGCTACACCTTC

V: TRBV2
J: TRBJ1-2
size: -
D: -
CDR3: CASSESGVYGYTF
DNA: TGTGCCAGCAGTGAATCAGGGGTCTATGGCTACACCTTC

V: TRBV6-5
J: TRBJ2-6
size: -
D: -
CDR3: CASRPRGSGANVLTF
DNA: TGTGCCAGCAGGCCACGGGGATCTGGGGCCAACGTCCTGACTTTC

V: TRBV6-2/TRBV6-3
J: TRBJ1-2
size: -
D: -
CDR3: CASSPRPGHYGYTF
DNA: TGTGCCAGCAGCCCTAGACCGGGACATTATGGCTACACCTTC

V: TRBV28
J: TRBJ2-7
size: -
D: TRBD1
CDR3: CASSLWAGGHEQYF
DNA: TGTGCCAGCAGTTTATGGGCAGGGGGCCACGAGCAGTACTTC

V: TRBV5-1
J: TRBJ1-1
size: -
D: -
CDR3: CASSPVLVREAEAFF
DNA: TGCGCCAGCAGCCCGGTTTTGGTGCGAGAAGCTGAAGCTTTCTTT

V: TRBV6-5
J: TRBJ1-1
size: -
D: -
CDR3: CASSYRTVSNTEAFF
DNA: TGTGCCAGCAGTTACCGGACAGTTTCGAACACTGAAGCTTTCTTT

V: TRBV18
J: TRBJ1-2
size: -
D: -
CDR3: CASSPPGREGPYGYTF
DNA: TGTGCCAGCTCACCACCGGGGCGGGAGGGCCCCTATGGCTACACCTTC

V: TRBV11-2
J: TRBJ2-5
size: -
D: -
CDR3: CASSILRGARETQYF
DNA: TGTGCCAGCAGCATTCTCCGGGGGGCGAGGGAGACCCAGTACTTC